The entry below describes one T cell receptor beta chain. The specificity of this receptor is unknown. No base quality values were provided; no much bigger clone lies one nucleotide off. As encoded in the germline V gene (reference sequence), CDR1 is MNHNY while CDR2 is SVGAGI. The CDR3 covers 13 residues, taking in both the cysteine and the phenylalanine. Of the read, only the CDR3 DNA is kept; its 39 bases are in frame from base 1. V was cut back by 4 bases and J by 3 bases, leaving a gap of 10 bases between them. For sequencing of the TCRbeta CDR3 region, genomic DNA was extracted from the sorted cells. TCRbeta CDR3 regions were sequenced using the immunoSEQ Assay. TCRdb's version of the immuneACCESS table is confined to in-frame rearrangements and falls short of the full clone set. An unresolved V gene accounts for under half of the shortfall where checked; the remainder is of unknown origin. In this sample the table shows fewer than 85,000 clones, around 86% of which occur a single time. The ten largest clones represent about 0.57% of the sample.

Patients with autoimmune disease history or receiving systemic immunosuppression were excluded from the trial. Peripheral blood for TCR sequencing was collected from all dose cohorts at baseline, on cycle 4 day 1, and on cycle 7 day 1. The samples were drawn from a first-in-human, open-label, multicenter phase I dose-escalation trial of ivuxolimab. Adults with locally advanced or metastatic melanoma, renal cell, hepatocellular, or head and neck squamous cell carcinoma were enrolled in the trial. Before TCR sequencing, CD4+ T cells and CD8+ T cells from peripheral blood were sorted into separate populations. The data stem from a study of OX40 agonist ivuxolimab in advanced cancers. Some background on the complete study: The costimulatory receptor OX40 (CD134) was targeted by ivuxolimab, a fully human IgG2 agonistic monoclonal antibody. The monotherapy dose-escalation portion (N ≈ 56 patients) of the phase I ivuxolimab trial is reported in the paper. Among the roughly 52 dose-escalation patients, 19 had hepatocellular carcinoma, about 15 melanoma, 9 renal cell carcinoma and 9 head and neck cancer. Peripheral TCRbeta sequencing was intended to test whether TCR sequence diversity was altered and clonal T-cell expansion was caused by ivuxolimab. Patients were allowed to have had prior anti-PD-1, anti-PD-L1 or anti-CTLA-4 therapy, and around 40% of the dose-escalation patients had previously received checkpoint inhibitors. Intravenous ivuxolimab was administered to patients every 2 weeks at six dose levels: 0.01, 0.1, 0.3, 1.5, 3 and 10 mg/kg. Partial responses occurred in three dose-escalation patients, of whom one had hepatocellular carcinoma and two had cutaneous melanoma. In the dose-escalation cohort, 82.7% of patients were male, and the mean age was approximately 60 years, with a range of about 20 to 90. Overall study results and their limits: In the 0.1-3.0 mg/kg groups, partial responders were among the patients with the lowest normalized peripheral clonal expansion, particularly in CD8+ T cells. The antigen specificity of the peripheral T cells that underwent clonal expansion was not determined. After ivuxolimab, more expanded clones were found on average in CD8+ T cells than in CD4+ T cells. Low levels of normalized T-cell clonal expansion were also seen in some patients who did not respond. Clonal expansion of both CD4+ and CD8+ blood T cells was observed from baseline to week 6 at doses 0.1 to 3.0 mg/kg.

The sample was CD4+ or CD8+ T cells sorted from blood, taken in a trial of the OX40 agonist ivuxolimab. The receptor chain draws on TRBV6-6 and TRBJ2-7; the best D guess is TRBD1, with 6 bases matching. The receptor was derived from an adult with an advanced solid tumor such as melanoma, head and neck, liver or kidney cancer. The DNA sequence reads TGTGCCAGCAGTTCCGGACAGTACTACGAGCAGTACTTC. Protein translation: CASSSGQYYEQYF.